This entry is about one T cell receptor (beta chain). The target antigen is unknown. The data are from a study of cytomegalovirus exposure and HLA in healthy donors. PCR used 60 Vbeta primers and 13 Jbeta primers. Measured with immunoSEQ multiplex PCR; TCRdb has only the in-frame clones, and not every one. The sample lists approximately 150,000 clones, about 80% occurring once. Germline CDR1 reads GTSNPN; CDR2 reads SVGIG (reference sequence). Trimming took 7 bases from V and 4 from J, leaving 13 bases between them. The CDR3 is 12 amino acids. Notes on the study in general: Solely CMV serostatus was available to characterize immune exposure.

Material for sequencing was PBMCs. The TCR was taken from a woman aged 40 to 50 in good health and CMV-seronegative. This rearrangement joins TRBV30 to TRBJ1-1; D may be TRBD1 (5 bases). CDR3 coding DNA: TGTGCCTTAGGGCAGGGTCGCACTGAAGCTTTCTTT. As protein: CALGQGRTEAFF. The full variable domain, completed using reference TRBV30 and TRBJ1-1, is SQTIHQWPATLVQPVGSPLSLECTVEGTSNPNLYWYRQAAGRGLQLLFYSVGIGQISSEVPQNLSASRPQDRQFILSSKKLLLSDSGFYLCALGQGRTEAFFGQGTRLTVV.